The source of this T cell receptor (beta chain) is a study of shared clonotypes between healthy human individuals. Study-level findings and limits: Rarefaction showed sorted-subset sequencing was incomplete despite large depth.

Evenly divided among several immunoSEQ plates was the genomic DNA of each subset. TCRdb's copy holds only in-frame clones and misses some; the assay was immunoSEQ multiplex PCR. The data contain about 2.3 million clones, approximately 93% of them singletons. It was into CD45RA+ naive and CD45RA-negative memory subsets that the CD4+ cells were split. Note on this clone: As yet, its antigen is unknown.

The length of the CDR3 is 13 residues. The V gene's germline CDR1 is MDHEN and CDR2 SYDVKM. Sample: naive CD4+ T cells from PBMCs. Documented subset: CD45RA+ positively selected. The TCR was taken from a young man in good health. Some clones in this sample may be carry-over from other donors' samples. V and J are TRBV28 and TRBJ2-5, with 8 bases matching TRBD1. The closer fit of TRBJ2-7 to the DNA end suggests the J call may be wrong. CDR3 DNA: TGTGCCAGCAACCGGGACAGGTTTCTCGAGCAGTACTTC. It yields the protein CASNRDRFLEQYF.